One sample yielded the 10 T cell receptor beta chains listed below, sequenced in a study of cytomegalovirus exposure and HLA in healthy donors. The PCR employed 60 Vbeta primers together with 13 Jbeta primers. TCRdb's table, derived via immunoSEQ multiplex PCR, lists solely in-frame clones and lacks some. The table lists under 40,000 clones, 80% of them singletons. The sample taken for sequencing was PBMCs. The source of these receptors is a male donor in good health and CMV-seronegative.

The chain couples TRBV9 to TRBJ1-4; D gene uncertain. V lost 0 bases and J 4 bases, leaving 10 bases between the germline ends. CDR3 length: 15 amino acids. Germline CDR1 and CDR2: SGDLS and YYNGEE. The CDR3 DNA follows: TGTGCCAGCAGCGTAGCATCGGACTTTAATGAAAAACTGTTTTTT. This translates into CASSVASDFNEKLFF.

The rearrangement links TRBV10-2 to TRBJ1-3, with 10 bases that match TRBD1. Germline V CDR1 and CDR2: WSHSY, SAAADI. Trimming removed 4 bases from V and 4 bases from J; junction bases left unmatched: 1. The CDR3 is 14 residues long. CDR3 bases: TGCGCCAGCAGTGGGGGACAGGGGGGAAACACCATATATTTT. Translating gives CASSGGQGGNTIYF.

This clone was seen only a few times. The V gene is TRBV6-5, the J gene TRBJ2-3, with 9 nucleotides matching TRBD1. V lost 5 bases to trimming and J lost 4 bases; unmatched junction nucleotides: 7. Germline-derived CDR1 and CDR2 are MNHEY and SVGAGI. This CDR3 has 15 amino acids. The CDR3 nucleotides read TGTGCCAGCAGTAACAGGGGGCTAAGAGCAGATACGCAGTATTTT. Its translation: CASSNRGLRADTQYF.

This clone was seen just once. The V and J genes are TRBV6-1 and TRBJ2-3; TRBD1 aligns across 8 bases. The trim removed 3 bases at V and 1 base at J, leaving 6 bases unmatched. Germline assignment: CDR1 MNHNS and CDR2 SASEGT. CDR3 length: 16 amino acids. CDR3 region: CASSDASGQGTDTQYF. CDR3 sequence (DNA): TGTGCCAGCAGTGACGCCTCGGGACAGGGCACAGATACGCAGTATTTT.

The J gene is TRBJ1-1, the V gene TRBV4-1; D is undetermined. The germline gives CDR1 MGHRA, CDR2 YSYEKL. V lost 0 bases and J 1 base, leaving 6 bases between the germline ends. CDR3 length equals 14 residues. CDR3 nucleotides: TGCGCCAGCAGCCAAGAAGGAGGGAACACTGAAGCTTTCTTT. Protein sequence: CASSQEGGNTEAFF.

The chain carries TRBV11-3 and TRBJ1-1; tentative D call: TRBD1 (5 bases). Germline V gene data show CDR1 as SGHNT and CDR2 as YENEEA. The V gene lost 5 bases and the J gene lost 3 bases, with 13 bases spanning the gap. CDR3 length: 14 amino acids. The CDR3 DNA reads as TGTGCCAGCAGCCCCGGAGTAGGGGACACTGAAGCTTTCTTT. As protein: CASSPGVGDTEAFF. Full variable domain (missing parts from reference TRBV11-3 and TRBJ1-1): EAGVVQSPRYKIIEKKQPVAFWCNPISGHNTLYWYLQNLGQGPELLIRYENEEAVDDSQLPKDRFSAERLKGVDSTLKIQPAELGDSAVYLCASSPGVGDTEAFFGQGTRLTVV.

This chain links TRBV5-1 with TRBJ1-2; 9 positions match TRBD1. Germline V gene lookup returns CDR1 SGHRS and CDR2 YFSETQ. CDR3 length: 15 residues. With 4 bases clipped from V and 6 bases from J, the junction kept 10 bases outside the gene matches. The CDR3, as DNA: TGCGCCAGCAGCCTAGGACAGGGGTCGTCGGATGGCTACACCTTC. Translation gives CASSLGQGSSDGYTF.

V and J are TRBV7-2 and TRBJ2-7; 7 nucleotides agree with TRBD2. The ends lost 5 bases at V and 2 bases at J; junction bases unmatched: 3. In germline, CDR1 is SGHTA, CDR2 FQGNSA. This CDR3 is 13 amino acids long. CDR3 bases: TGTGCCAGCAGCAAGCGGGGCACCTACGAGCAGTACTTC. Translating it yields CASSKRGTYEQYF.

This clone was seen a handful of times. Written as DNA, the CDR3 is TGTGCCAGCAGCCAAGAAGGGGGGACAGGGGCAGATACGCAGTATTTT. It translates to CASSQEGGTGADTQYF. V and J are TRBV4-2 and TRBJ2-3, with TRBD1 matching 10 bases. V lost 0 bases to trimming and J lost 4 bases; unmatched junction nucleotides: 4. This CDR3 has 16 residues. Germline CDR1 and CDR2: LGHNA and YNFKEQ.

The rearrangement uses TRBV30 and TRBJ1-2; possibly TRBD1 for D (5 bases). Per the germline V gene, CDR1 is GTSNPN and CDR2 is SVGIG (reference sequence). The CDR3 has 14 residues. The V gene lost 1 base and the J gene lost 4 bases, with 13 bases spanning the gap. The CDR3 loop is CAWSGEGAVYGYTF. As DNA, the CDR3 is TGTGCCTGGAGTGGGGAAGGGGCCGTCTATGGCTACACCTTC.